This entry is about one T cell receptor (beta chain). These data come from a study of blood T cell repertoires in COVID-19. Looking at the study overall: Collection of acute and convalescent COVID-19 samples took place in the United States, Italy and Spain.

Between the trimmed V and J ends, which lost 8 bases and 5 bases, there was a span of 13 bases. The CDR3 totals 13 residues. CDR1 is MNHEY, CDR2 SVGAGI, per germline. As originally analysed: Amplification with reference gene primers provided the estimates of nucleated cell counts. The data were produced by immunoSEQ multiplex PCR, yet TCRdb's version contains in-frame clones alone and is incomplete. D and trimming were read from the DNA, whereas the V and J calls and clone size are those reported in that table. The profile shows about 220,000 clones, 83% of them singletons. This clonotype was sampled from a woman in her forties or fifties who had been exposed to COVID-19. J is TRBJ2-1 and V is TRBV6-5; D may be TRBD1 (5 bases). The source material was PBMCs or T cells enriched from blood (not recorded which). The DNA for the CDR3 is TGTGCCAGCGGGGCCGACAGACACAATGAGCAGTTCTTC. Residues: CASGADRHNEQFF.